Following are 18 T cell receptor beta chains from one sample sequenced in a study of blood T cell repertoires in COVID-19. TCRdb's table, derived via immunoSEQ multiplex PCR, lists solely in-frame clones and lacks some. The data contain fewer than 200,000 clones, roughly 88% of them seen just once; the ten biggest clones take up 9.8%. The sequenced material came from peripheral blood. The receptors were sampled from a woman of 80 years or more with acute or convalescent COVID-19.

The genes are TRBV5-1 and TRBJ2-5; possibly TRBD1 for D (6 bases). Germline V gene data show CDR1 as SGHRS and CDR2 as YFSETQ. V dropped 0 bases and J dropped 1 base, with 7 bases sitting between them. The CDR3 extends over 14 amino acids. DNA for the CDR3: TGCGCCAGCAGCTTGGGGGGGCCCCAAGAGACCCAGTACTTC. Residues: CASSLGGPQETQYF.

The chain couples TRBV7-6 to TRBJ1-4, with 8 bases matching TRBD1. Germline CDR1 and CDR2: SGHVS and FNYEAQ. The CDR3 length is 15 residues. With 5 bases clipped from V and 5 bases from J, the junction kept 7 bases outside the gene matches. The CDR3 protein is CASSLRTGFNEKLFF. The CDR3 region has the DNA TGTGCCAGCAGCCTACGGACAGGGTTCAATGAAAAACTGTTTTTT.

J is TRBJ2-7 and V is TRBV7-2; D is possibly TRBD1 (6 bases). CDR3 length equals 15 residues. The germline CDR1 and CDR2 sequences are SGHTA and FQGNSA. Trimming took off 0 bases at V and 2 bases at J, with 11 bases between the two ends. CDR3 sequence reads: CASSLARDTPYEQYF. The DNA for the CDR3 is TGTGCCAGCAGCTTAGCCCGGGACACTCCCTACGAGCAGTACTTC. The entire variable domain, with the rest obtained from reference TRBV7-2 and TRBJ2-7, is as follows: GAGVSQSPSNKVTEKGKDVELRCDPISGHTALYWYRQSLGQGLEFLIYFQGNSAPDKSGLPSDRFSAERTGGSVSTLTIQRTQQEDSAVYLCASSLARDTPYEQYFGPGTRLTVT.

This chain joins TRBV7-3 and TRBJ1-1; D remains ambiguous. V lost 1 base and J lost 1, with 7 bases in between. This CDR3 is built from 14 residues. Germline V lookup: CDR1 SGHTA, CDR2 FQGTGA. DNA for the CDR3: TGTGCCAGCAGCTTAAGGGCAGGGAACACTGAAGCTTTCTTT. Translation: CASSLRAGNTEAFF.

This sequence joins TRBV7-2 and TRBJ2-7; 11 bases map to TRBD2. Germline V gives CDR1 SGHTA, CDR2 FQGNSA. Trimming cost V 5 bases and J 6 bases; bases outside gene matches: 3. CDR3 length: 13 residues. The CDR3 DNA reads TGTGCCAGCAGCCGACTAGCGGGGTTCGAGCAGTACTTC. It translates to CASSRLAGFEQYF.

The V and J genes are TRBV19 and TRBJ2-7; 7 nucleotides agree with TRBD1. Trimming at V came to 5 bases and at J to 2 bases, leaving 6 bases not matched to a gene. CDR1 LNHDA and CDR2 SQIVND come from the germline V gene (reference sequence). This CDR3 is built from 14 residues. CDR3: CASSLRQGPYEQYF. CDR3 DNA sequence: TGTGCCAGTAGTCTAAGACAGGGCCCCTACGAGCAGTACTTC.

The V gene is TRBV6-1, the J gene TRBJ2-4, with 7 bases matching TRBD1. Germline lookup yields CDR1 MNHNS and CDR2 SASEGT. Trimming cost V 3 bases and J 0 bases; bases outside gene matches: 5. CDR3 length: 16 residues. The CDR3 DNA follows: TGTGCCAGCAGTGACCCGGGACAGAGAGCCAAAAACATTCAGTACTTC. Translating it yields CASSDPGQRAKNIQYF.

The chain employs TRBV12-3 or TRBV12-4 and TRBJ2-1, with 10 nucleotides matching TRBD2. This CDR3 contains 13 residues. J lost 7 bases, V lost 5 bases, and 2 bases had no gene match. The CDR3 is CASSGGLANEQFF. For the CDR3, the DNA is TGTGCCAGCAGTGGGGGACTAGCGAATGAGCAGTTCTTC.

Only one count was recorded for this clone. This chain links TRBV12-3 or TRBV12-4 with TRBJ1-1; D remains ambiguous. The CDR3 is made up of 13 amino acids. Trimming left V 1 base short and J 5 bases short, with 8 bases between. The CDR3 region is CASSLDWRTEAFF. The CDR3 DNA follows: TGTGCCAGCAGTTTAGACTGGCGGACTGAAGCTTTCTTT.

This clone was seen a few times. The CDR3 region has the DNA TGCGCCAGCAGCGCGCAGGGAGGGGAGTCTGAAGCTTTCTTT. Translation: CASSAQGGESEAFF. The chain employs TRBV5-1 and TRBJ1-1, with D perhaps matching TRBD1 (5 bases). Deletions cut 4 bases from V and 6 bases from J, with 16 bases between. Germline V lookup: CDR1 SGHRS, CDR2 YFSETQ. The CDR3 is made up of 14 amino acids. The whole variable domain, filled in from reference TRBV5-1 and TRBJ1-1, reads KAGVTQTPRYLIKTRGQQVTLSCSPISGHRSVSWYQQTPGQGLQFLFEYFSETQRNKGNFPGRFSGRQFSNSRSEMNVSTLELGDSALYLCASSAQGGESEAFFGQGTRLTVV.

The chain uses TRBV21-1 and TRBJ2-1; the D segment call TRBD1 is taken from the table without a DNA check. TRBV21-1 counts as a pseudogene. The CDR3 runs to 18 residues. CDR3 amino acids: CASSKGGRGQGVYNEQFF. The DNA for the CDR3 is TGTGCCAGCAGCAAAGGGGGACGGGGACAGGGAGTCTACAATGAGCAGTTCTTC.

The chain uses TRBV3-1 (or the pseudogene TRBV3-2) and TRBJ1-2; 7 bases align to TRBD1. Germline loops: CDR1 LGHDT, CDR2 YNNKEL (reference sequence). The CDR3 runs to 14 residues. Unmatched junction bases numbered 5, after V lost 0 bases and J lost 7 bases. DNA of the CDR3: TGTGCCAGCAGCCAAGAAGACAGGGATGGTGGCTACACCTTC. Its protein is CASSQEDRDGGYTF.

The chain combines TRBV6-2 or TRBV6-3 with TRBJ1-2; TRBD1 matches 7 bases. Looked up from germline, CDR1 is MNHEY and CDR2 is SVGEGT. The CDR3 loop spans 13 amino acids. Unmatched junction bases numbered 5, after V lost 2 bases and J lost 8 bases. This CDR3 reads CASSYRPGGGYTF. The CDR3, as DNA: TGTGCCAGCAGTTACCGCCCAGGGGGAGGCTACACCTTC.

The chain joins TRBV9 to TRBJ2-3; no firm D call. Germline CDR1 reads SGDLS; CDR2 reads YYNGEE. This CDR3 region has 13 residues. Trimming removed 3 bases from V and 4 bases from J, with 9 bases in between. The CDR3 nucleotides are TGTGCCAGCAGCGCGCCGCGCTCAGATACGCAGTATTTT. Translation: CASSAPRSDTQYF.

The chain has TRBV7-9 and TRBJ2-1, with D unresolved. Looked up from germline, CDR1 is SEHNR and CDR2 is FQNEAQ (reference sequence). V was shortened by 1 base and J by 9 bases, with 7 bases between the two germline ends. This CDR3 is 12 amino acids long. The CDR3: CASSLVVTEQFF. The CDR3 DNA reads TGTGCCAGCAGCTTAGTAGTCACTGAGCAGTTCTTC.

The chain couples TRBV20-1 to TRBJ1-2; 8 bases agree with TRBD1. This CDR3 contains 11 residues. Germline CDR1 is DFQATT and CDR2 is SNEGSKA (reference sequence). The V and J ends lost 8 bases and 5 bases, in that order; junction bases with no gene match: 4. Written as DNA, the CDR3 is TGCAGTCCGACAGGGGAATATGGCTACACCTTC. It yields the protein CSPTGEYGYTF.

The rearrangement joins TRBV18 to TRBJ2-3; D is uncertain. V gave up 6 bases and J gave up 2 bases, with 12 bases separating them. The CDR3 length is 14 residues. Germline CDR1 KGHSH, CDR2 LQKENI. Written as DNA, the CDR3 is TGTGCCAGCTCTCTATACAGAAACACAGATACGCAGTATTTT. As protein: CASSLYRNTDTQYF.

Note on this clone: Other DNA sequences in the sample encode the same CDR3. The chain carries TRBV6-5 and TRBJ2-3, with 8 nucleotides matching TRBD2. The CDR3 loop spans 15 amino acids. The ends lost 0 bases at V and 3 bases at J; junction bases unmatched: 2. Germline V CDR1 and CDR2: MNHEY, SVGAGI. CDR3 loop: CASSYSGRATDTQYF. The CDR3 bases are TGTGCCAGCAGTTACTCCGGGAGGGCGACAGATACGCAGTATTTT.